These 5 T cell receptor beta chains were sequenced from one sample in a study of Ad26.COV2.S vaccination and SARS-CoV-2 variants. TCRdb's copy holds only in-frame clones and misses some; the assay was immunoSEQ multiplex PCR. Here the sample spans hundreds of thousands of clones, about 87% being singletons. The treatment was: 19 received Ad26.COV2.S at low or high dose, single or two shots; about 5 received placebo; per-sample allocation not given. Following the first vaccine or placebo injection, samples were taken on day 63. Sequenced here: peripheral blood, sampled in a trial of Ad26.COV2.S vaccine versus placebo. The receptor source for this set is a person between 18 and 65 years old who received the Ad26.COV2.S COVID-19 vaccine or a placebo.

The chain recombines TRBV6-2 or TRBV6-3 with TRBJ2-7; no firm D call. V shed 6 bases and J shed 4 bases, with 16 bases lying between them. The CDR3 is made up of 14 amino acids. Germline CDR1 and CDR2: MNHEY and SVGEGT. The DNA of the CDR3 is TGTGCCAGCAGCCCATGGCACGGCGGTTACGAGCAGTACTTC. Translating gives CASSPWHGGYEQYF.

The chain is built from TRBV27 and TRBJ1-2; D not resolved. V lost 5 bases and J 7 bases, leaving 14 bases between the germline ends. Germline V gene sequence: CDR1 MNHEY, CDR2 SMNVEV (reference sequence). CDR3 length equals 13 residues. CDR3 nucleotide sequence: TGTGCCAGCAGTATCGTGAGGGATGGTGGCTACACCTTC. It is translated as CASSIVRDGGYTF.

The chain recombines TRBV6-1 with TRBJ2-3; D remains ambiguous. This CDR3 spans 14 amino acids. The V and J ends lost 2 bases and 1 base respectively, with 7 bases between them. Germline V lookup: CDR1 MNHNS, CDR2 SASEGT. CDR3 sequence: CASSEHPRTDTQYF. CDR3 coding DNA: TGTGCCAGCAGTGAACACCCACGCACAGATACGCAGTATTTT.

V gene TRBV10-3 combines with J gene TRBJ1-1, with D possibly matching TRBD1 (5 bases). The ends were cut back, 4 bases at V and 0 bases at J, with 9 bases in the middle. CDR1 ENHRY and CDR2 SYGVKD come from the germline V gene. The CDR3 loop spans 14 amino acids. In DNA form, the CDR3 reads TGTGCCATCAGTGCGGGGGGATTGAACACTGAAGCTTTCTTT. Residues: CAISAGGLNTEAFF.

The genes are TRBV7-2 and TRBJ2-1, with a weak D call TRBD1 (6 bases). Germline V gene sequence: CDR1 SGHTA, CDR2 FQGNSA. CDR3 length: 14 residues. Trimming pared 2 bases from V and 7 bases from J, leaving 12 bases between. The CDR3 reads CASSLRQGWNEQFF. The CDR3 DNA sequence: TGTGCCAGCAGCTTAAGGCAGGGGTGGAATGAGCAGTTCTTC.